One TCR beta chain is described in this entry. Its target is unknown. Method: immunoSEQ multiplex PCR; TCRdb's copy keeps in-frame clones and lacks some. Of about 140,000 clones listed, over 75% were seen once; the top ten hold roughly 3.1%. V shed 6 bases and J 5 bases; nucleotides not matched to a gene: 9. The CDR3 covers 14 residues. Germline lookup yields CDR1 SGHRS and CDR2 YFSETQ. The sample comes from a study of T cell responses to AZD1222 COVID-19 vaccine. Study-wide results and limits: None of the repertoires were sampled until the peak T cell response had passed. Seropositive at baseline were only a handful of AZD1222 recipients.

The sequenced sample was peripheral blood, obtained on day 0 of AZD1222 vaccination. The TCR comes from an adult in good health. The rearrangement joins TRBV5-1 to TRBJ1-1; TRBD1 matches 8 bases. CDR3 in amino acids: CASNIDRGATEAFF. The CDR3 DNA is TGCGCCAGCAACATCGACAGGGGCGCAACTGAAGCTTTCTTT.